The present T cell receptor (beta chain) was sequenced within a study of T-cell reconstitution after alpha-beta-depleted transplantation in children (dated by TCRdb to about 2016). Concerning the study at large: Using TCR repertoire profiling, the study quantitatively followed how T-cell immune reconstitution unfolded in children after TCRalphabeta/CD19-depleted allogeneic hematopoietic cell transplantation. General conclusions and limits of the study: Over the following months the frequencies of hyperexpanded clones went down, and after one year T-cell counts and TCRbeta diversity were mostly credited to newly produced T cells. In some patients, the high TCRbeta diversity seen at day 60 was put down to recipient T cells and intrathymic progenitors that had survived conditioning. Apparently early alphabetaT-cell count recovery about two months after transplant reportedly relied on only several hundred rapidly expanded clones derived from non-depleted graft cells.

The treatment or condition label of this sample denotes: allogeneic hematopoietic cell transplantation with graft depleted of TCRalphabeta T cells and CD19 B cells. Transplant recipients were children who received TCRalphabeta/CD19-depleted allogeneic hematopoietic cell grafts. Library construction relied on PCR. The instrument was an Illumina HiSeq 2500. TCR libraries were prepared with molecular barcoding, using unique molecular identifiers to normalize TCRbeta repertoire quantification. The public reads were reprocessed in TCRdb via fastp at Q25 and MiXCR, keeping in-frame beta chains. Every CDR3 protein is listed once, alongside the most common genes and DNA of its rows. Across this sample there are about 200,000 distinct CDR3 sequences, with approximately 6% seen only once. Under 5% of the sample comes from the top ten. This clonotype was recorded at least ten times. The clone's antigen remains unknown. No base quality information exists; no much larger clone differs at one position.

From the cysteine through the phenylalanine, the CDR3 covers 16 amino acids. The entry retains the CDR3 DNA only, 48 bases that are in frame from base 1. V loses 6 bases at its end and J loses 2 bases; junction bases beyond the gene matches: 7. The sequenced sample was PBMCs, obtained before TCRalphabeta/CD19-depleted stem cell transplant. Here the chain combines TRBV12-3 or TRBV12-4 and TRBJ2-1, and 10 bases in between align with TRBD1. This receptor was identified in a girl under three years old with combined immunodeficiency, due to receive a stem cell transplant. CDR3 protein: CASRPQDRGPYNEQFF. The DNA is TGTGCCAGCAGACCCCAAGACAGGGGGCCCTACAATGAGCAGTTCTTC.